A single sample is the source of the 21 T cell receptor beta chains below, sequenced in a study of shared clonotypes between healthy human individuals. Assay used: immunoSEQ multiplex PCR; TCRdb lists only in-frame clones, some missing. This sample has hundreds of thousands of clones; 90% to 97% occur once, and the top ten carry 0.05% to 0.07%. Sequencing was performed on naive CD4+ T cells sorted from blood. Subset: CD45RA+ positively selected. The source is a woman in her thirties in good health.

The gene calls are TRBV5-6 and TRBJ1-1; tentatively, D is TRBD1 (5 bases). V gave up 4 bases and J gave up 0 bases, with 19 bases separating them. The CDR3 is made up of 17 amino acids. Germline values: CDR1 SGHDT, CDR2 YYEEEE. CDR3 in DNA: TGTGCCAGCAGCCCGATGGCACCGGGACGGGTGAACACTGAAGCTTTCTTT. Translating gives CASSPMAPGRVNTEAFF.

This clone occurred once. Written as DNA, the CDR3 is TGTGCCAGCAGCCGAGACAGGGAGGGCGGCTACACCTTC. As protein: CASSRDREGGYTF. The rearrangement joins TRBV4-2 to TRBJ1-2, with TRBD1 matching over 7 bases. There are 13 residues in the CDR3. Germline V gene data show CDR1 as LGHNA and CDR2 as YNFKEQ. Trimming cost V 4 bases and J 8 bases; bases outside gene matches: 7.

V is TRBV18 and J is TRBJ2-3; TRBD2 matches at 7 bases. Germline CDR1 KGHSH, CDR2 LQKENI. Germline trimming cut 10 bases from V and 0 bases from J; bases unmatched to any gene: 7. The length of the CDR3 is 14 residues. CDR3 loop: CATREGSSTDTQYF. The CDR3 nucleotides read TGTGCCACCAGGGAGGGTTCTAGCACAGATACGCAGTATTTT.

The chain combines TRBV18 with TRBJ1-5; D is possibly TRBD1 (6 bases). The V gene lost 5 bases and the J gene lost 2 bases, with 10 bases spanning the gap. The CDR3 has 14 amino acids. Per germline, CDR1 KGHSH and CDR2 LQKENI. As DNA, the CDR3 is TGTGCCAGCTCAGGACAGAAGGGCAATCAGCCCCAGCATTTT. Residues: CASSGQKGNQPQHF.

The chain employs TRBV4-1 and TRBJ1-1; no clear D. V was shortened by 0 bases and J by 5 bases, with 16 bases between the two germline ends. The germline V gene encodes CDR1 MGHRA and CDR2 YSYEKL. CDR3 length: 16 amino acids. CDR3 sequence reads: CASSQDLNRRLTEAFF. DNA of the CDR3: TGCGCCAGCAGCCAAGATTTGAACCGCCGCCTTACTGAAGCTTTCTTT.

The J gene is TRBJ1-5, the V gene TRBV6-6, with D possibly TRBD1 on 6 matching bases. The CDR3 spans 13 residues. V lost 5 bases and J 4 bases, leaving 9 bases between the germline ends. CDR1 is MNHNY and CDR2 is SVGAGI in the germline V gene (reference sequence). CDR3 sequence: CASSTGTNQPQHF. The CDR3 DNA reads TGTGCCAGCAGTACAGGGACGAATCAGCCCCAGCATTTT.

The chain carries TRBV19 and TRBJ2-3; perhaps TRBD2 as D (6 bases). The V gene's germline CDR1 is LNHDA and CDR2 SQIVND (reference sequence). The CDR3 covers 15 residues. Trimming removed 4 bases from V and 3 bases from J, with 14 bases in between. CDR3 residues: CASSTRDLTTDTQYF. DNA of the CDR3: TGTGCCAGTAGTACGAGGGACTTAACTACAGATACGCAGTATTTT. Combining the CDR3 with reference TRBV19 and TRBJ2-3 gives the whole variable domain DGGITQSPKYLFRKEGQNVTLSCEQNLNHDAMYWYRQDPGQGLRLIYYSQIVNDFQKGDIAEGYSVSREKKESFPLTVTSAQKNPTAFYLCASSTRDLTTDTQYFGPGTRLTVL.

The V and J genes are TRBV5-7 and TRBJ1-5; TRBD1 agrees at 11 bases. Being an ORF, TRBV5-7 has a function that is uncertain. The CDR3 runs to 15 residues. The V gene end was trimmed by 4 bases and the J gene end by 6 bases; junction bases not matched to a gene: 6. In DNA, the CDR3 is TGTGCCAGCAGCCGGGACAGGGGGGTTCGTCAGCCCCAGCATTTT. Translating gives CASSRDRGVRQPQHF.

This chain joins TRBV7-8 and TRBJ1-1; D is uncertain. This CDR3 is built from 15 residues. V gave up 1 base and J gave up 5 bases, with 14 bases separating them. Germline V gene data show CDR1 as SGHVS and CDR2 as FQNEAQ. The CDR3 spells CASSLVTATRTEAFF. CDR3 in DNA: TGTGCCAGCAGCTTAGTCACGGCCACGAGGACTGAAGCTTTCTTT.

This sequence joins TRBV11-3 and TRBJ2-1, with 10 bases fitting TRBD2. Germline V gene data show CDR1 as SGHNT and CDR2 as YENEEA. The CDR3 spans 15 residues. V lost 6 bases, J lost 8 bases, and 10 bases stayed unmatched. CDR3 in DNA: TGTGCCAGCAGTCAAGGGGCTAGCGGGAGCGATGAGCAGTTCTTC. This encodes CASSQGASGSDEQFF.

V usage is TRBV7-7 and J usage is TRBJ2-1, with D maybe TRBD1 (6 bases). V lost 5 bases and J lost 5, with 13 bases in between. The CDR3 is made up of 14 amino acids. Germline V gives CDR1 SSHAT, CDR2 FNYEAQ (reference sequence). CDR3 region: CASSRHRDDNEQFF. The CDR3 DNA reads as TGTGCCAGCAGCCGACACAGGGACGACAATGAGCAGTTCTTC.

The J gene is TRBJ1-2, the V gene TRBV25-1; possibly TRBD1 for D (5 bases). Germline assignment: CDR1 MGHDK and CDR2 SYGVNS. V was cut by 0 bases and J by 4 bases, with 9 bases left in between. The CDR3 consists of 14 residues. CDR3 nucleotides: TGTGCCAGCAGTGAATACGCAGGGCGCTATGGCTACACCTTC. Its translation is CASSEYAGRYGYTF.

The gene calls are TRBV5-1 and TRBJ2-2; TRBD2 matches at 11 bases. Per the germline V gene, CDR1 is SGHRS and CDR2 is YFSETQ. With 6 bases clipped from V and 0 bases from J, the junction kept 4 bases outside the gene matches. The CDR3 consists of 16 residues. The CDR3 sequence: CASNLAGGPNTGELFF. The CDR3 DNA sequence: TGCGCCAGCAACTTAGCGGGAGGGCCGAACACCGGGGAGCTGTTTTTT.

V and J are TRBV5-1 and TRBJ2-7; 7 nucleotides line up with TRBD2. Germline V gene data show CDR1 as SGHRS and CDR2 as YFSETQ. This CDR3 contains 15 residues. J lost 2 bases, V lost 4 bases, and 9 bases had no gene match. The CDR3 reads CASSDLAGDTYEQYF. The DNA of the CDR3 is TGCGCCAGCAGCGACTTGGCGGGAGACACCTACGAGCAGTACTTC.

This clone has a single count. The rearrangement links TRBV19 to TRBJ1-5; D is possibly TRBD1 (6 bases). This CDR3 has 16 residues. Trimming left V 10 bases short and J 0 bases short, with 19 bases between. Looked up from germline, CDR1 is LNHDA and CDR2 is SQIVND (reference sequence). In DNA form, the CDR3 reads TGTGCCACGAGGAGGGAGACAGGTACTAGCAATCAGCCCCAGCATTTT. It is translated as CATRRETGTSNQPQHF. The full variable domain, in which reference TRBV19 and TRBJ1-5 provide the parts outside the CDR3, is DGGITQSPKYLFRKEGQNVTLSCEQNLNHDAMYWYRQDPGQGLRLIYYSQIVNDFQKGDIAEGYSVSREKKESFPLTVTSAQKNPTAFYLCATRRETGTSNQPQHFGDGTRLSIL.

In this sample, this clone turned up once. V gene TRBV18 combines with J gene TRBJ2-7; the D gene is possibly TRBD1 (5 bases). V lost 1 base and J lost 7, with 17 bases in between. The length of the CDR3 is 15 residues. Per the germline V gene, CDR1 is KGHSH and CDR2 is LQKENI. The chain's CDR3 is CASSPQSDSPGEQYF. DNA for the CDR3: TGTGCCAGCTCACCACAATCCGACAGCCCAGGAGAGCAGTACTTC.

The V and J genes are TRBV28 and TRBJ1-1, with TRBD1 as a possible D gene (5 bases). V dropped 8 bases and J dropped 4 bases, with 17 bases sitting between them. Germline CDR1 is MDHEN and CDR2 is SYDVKM. This CDR3 has 14 amino acids. CDR3 nucleotides: TGTGCCAGCCGACCCCAGGGCTTTGTCACTGAAGCTTTCTTT. Translating it yields CASRPQGFVTEAFF.

This clone was recorded once. The rearrangement uses TRBV7-6 and TRBJ1-3, with D possibly matching TRBD1 (6 bases). Germline CDR1 SGHVS, CDR2 FNYEAQ. Trimming removed 6 bases at V and 0 bases at J, with 9 bases between. The CDR3 has 14 amino acids. This chain's CDR3 is CASRLDSSGNTIYF. The CDR3 bases are TGTGCCAGCAGGTTGGACAGCTCTGGAAACACCATATATTTT.

The rearrangement joins TRBV5-4 to TRBJ2-7, with D possibly TRBD2 on 5 matching bases. This CDR3 comprises 15 residues. The germline V gene has CDR1 SGHNT and CDR2 YYREEE (reference sequence). The V end lost 2 bases, the J end lost 1 base, and 13 bases lay between the germline ends. The CDR3 region has the DNA TGTGCCAGCAGCTTCAATCGCGGGTCGTCCTACGAGCAGTACTTC. It codes for CASSFNRGSSYEQYF.

The chain recombines TRBV2 with TRBJ1-5; tentatively, D is TRBD1 (5 bases). Germline V CDR1 and CDR2: SNHLY, FYNNEI. V lost 0 bases and J 6 bases, leaving 9 bases between the germline ends. This CDR3 is 14 amino acids long. The CDR3: CASSEARVTQPQHF. The DNA for the CDR3 is TGTGCCAGCAGTGAAGCCAGGGTTACTCAGCCCCAGCATTTT.

This clone was seen a single time. This chain connects TRBV2 to TRBJ2-3; D is undetermined. The CDR3 contains 14 residues. The V gene lost 3 bases and the J gene lost 0 bases, with 7 bases spanning the gap. Germline values: CDR1 SNHLY, CDR2 FYNNEI. The CDR3 DNA is TGTGCCAGCAGTGACCGTCGGAGCACAGATACGCAGTATTTT. It yields the protein CASSDRRSTDTQYF.